The rows below give T cell receptor beta chains drawn from one sample of a study of T cells in Graves' hyperthyroidism and ophthalmopathy. TCRdb reanalysed the multiplex PCR reads using MiXCR and keeps one entry per CDR3 protein. Among 560,000 or so distinct CDR3 sequences listed, around 20% were seen once. Sequencing used blood. The source of these receptors is a man in his forties or fifties with Graves' ophthalmopathy. The CDR3 runs from the conserved cysteine through the conserved F or W. The order of the fields is clone size, V gene, D gene, J gene, CDR3 DNA, CDR3 protein. D genes are given only for firm matches. Clone sizes are given selectively: once, few, many, or a class where the clone is expanded.

>few|TRBV7-2|TRBD1|TRBJ2-2
TGTGCCAGCAGCCTGACAGGGACCAGCGGGGAGCTGTTTTTT
CASSLTGTSGELFF
>few|TRBV20-1|TRBD2|TRBJ2-3
TGCAGTGCTAGTTGGGGCGCTAGCGGAAGTTACACAGATACGCAGTATTTT
CSASWGASGSYTDTQYF
>NA|TRBV7-6|NA|TRBJ1-6
TGTGCCAGCAGCTTAGACGTTCTCCCGAATTCACCCCTCCACTTT
CASSLDVLPNSPLHF
>NA|TRBV29-1|TRBD2|TRBJ2-3
TGCAGCGTTGGACTAGCGGGGGGGCTTGATACGCAGTATTTT
CSVGLAGGLDTQYF
>few|TRBV18|TRBD1|TRBJ2-1
TGTGCCAGCAGTCAACCGGACAGGTACAATGAGCAGTTCTTC
CASSQPDRYNEQFF
>NA|TRBV7-9|TRBD1|TRBJ2-3
TGTGCCAGCATCCCACAACAGGGGTCAGATACGCAGTATTTT
CASIPQQGSDTQYF
>many|TRBV7-2|TRBD2|TRBJ2-5
TGTGCCAGCAGCTTAGTTGGTAGCGGGAGGGCGGAGACCCAGTACTTC
CASSLVGSGRAETQYF
>many|TRBV30|NA|TRBJ1-1
TGTGCCTGGTCCGTGGGGGGTCTCGCGAACACTGAAGCTTTCTTT
CAWSVGGLANTEAFF
>many|TRBV2|NA|TRBJ2-5
TGTGCCAGCAGTGGGGGACGGAAAGAGACCCAGTACTTC
CASSGGRKETQYF
>NA|TRBV7-2|NA|TRBJ1-5
TGTGCCAGCAGAACTACGCCGGGGGAGCCCCAGCATTTT
CASRTTPGEPQHF
>NA|TRBV27|NA|TRBJ2-4
TGTGCCAGCAGTCCATGGGGCGGGGGCTACAAAAACATTCAGTACTTC
CASSPWGGGYKNIQYF
>NA|TRBV6-1|NA|TRBJ1-2
TGTGCCAGCAGTGGCCTTTTTGACGCTAACTATGGCTACACCTTC
CASSGLFDANYGYTF
>many|TRBV6-2/TRBV6-3|TRBD1|TRBJ1-6
TGTGCCAGCAGTCCGGGACAGGGAGTAGTTTCACCCCTCCACTTT
CASSPGQGVVSPLHF
>NA|TRBV11-3|NA|TRBJ1-6
TGTGCCAGCAGCGCGGACCCCCGGGGGGCCCTCCACTTT
CASSADPRGALHF
>NA|TRBV12-5|NA|TRBJ2-1
TGTGCTGGTGGTTTGGTTCTGGGCGGAGAGCAGTTCTTC
CAGGLVLGGEQFF
>NA|TRBV10-3|TRBD2|TRBJ2-2
TGTGCCATCAGTGGACTAGCGGGAGACACCGGGGAGCTGTTTTTT
CAISGLAGDTGELFF
>few|TRBV5-1|NA|TRBJ2-7
TGCGCCAGCGGGGGATTGGGACACGAGCAGTACTTC
CASGGLGHEQYF
>many|TRBV18|NA|TRBJ2-7
TGTGCCAGCTCACCAGGCAGGGGCAACGAGCAGTACTTC
CASSPGRGNEQYF
>many|TRBV12-3/TRBV12-4|NA|TRBJ1-1
TGTGCCAGCAGTTTAGCGCTAAGGACAAGGAACACTGAAGCTTTCTTT
CASSLALRTRNTEAFF
>NA|TRBV9|NA|TRBJ2-5
TGTGCCAGCAGCGACGGCGGAGGCCAGGCGGAGACCCAGTACTTC
CASSDGGGQAETQYF
>NA|TRBV27|NA|TRBJ1-5
TGTGCCAGCAGTTCCCACAGACACAATAGCAATCAGCCCCAGCATTTT
CASSSHRHNSNQPQHF
>few|TRBV5-1|TRBD1|TRBJ2-4
TGCGCCAGCAGCTTGGGACAGGGATGGGGAAACATTCAGTACTTC
CASSLGQGWGNIQYF
>many|TRBV5-6|NA|TRBJ2-7
TGTGCCAGCAGCTTGCCCAGTGGAGGGCGCTACGAGCAGTACTTC
CASSLPSGGRYEQYF
>NA|TRBV6-1|NA|TRBJ2-5
TGTGCCAGCAGTGAGGCCACAACTCCGCGGGCAGAGACCCAGTACTTC
CASSEATTPRAETQYF
>many|TRBV2|TRBD2|TRBJ2-2
TGTGCCAGCAGTTGGGCGGGGGGTCACACCGGGGAGCTGTTTTTT
CASSWAGGHTGELFF
>NA|TRBV7-8|NA|TRBJ1-4
TGTGCCAGCAGCTCACAGGGCATTTATGAAAAACTGTTTTTT
CASSSQGIYEKLFF
>few|TRBV5-8|TRBD2|TRBJ2-1
TGTGCCAGCAGCTCTCTGGGACTAGCGGGGGCTCCTTCCTACAATGAGCAGTTCTTC
CASSSLGLAGAPSYNEQFF
>few|TRBV18|NA|TRBJ1-5
TGTGCCAGCTCACCAGAGAACAGAAAAGGGTATAGCAATCAGCCCCAGCATTTT
CASSPENRKGYSNQPQHF
>once|TRBV7-3|NA|TRBJ1-6
TGTGCCAGCAGCTTAACTGTTCGGGGGAATAATTCACCCCTCCACTTT
CASSLTVRGNNSPLHF
>many|TRBV2|NA|TRBJ1-2
TGTGCCAGCAGTGGTGTTGGGGGAGGAGGCTACACCTTC
CASSGVGGGGYTF